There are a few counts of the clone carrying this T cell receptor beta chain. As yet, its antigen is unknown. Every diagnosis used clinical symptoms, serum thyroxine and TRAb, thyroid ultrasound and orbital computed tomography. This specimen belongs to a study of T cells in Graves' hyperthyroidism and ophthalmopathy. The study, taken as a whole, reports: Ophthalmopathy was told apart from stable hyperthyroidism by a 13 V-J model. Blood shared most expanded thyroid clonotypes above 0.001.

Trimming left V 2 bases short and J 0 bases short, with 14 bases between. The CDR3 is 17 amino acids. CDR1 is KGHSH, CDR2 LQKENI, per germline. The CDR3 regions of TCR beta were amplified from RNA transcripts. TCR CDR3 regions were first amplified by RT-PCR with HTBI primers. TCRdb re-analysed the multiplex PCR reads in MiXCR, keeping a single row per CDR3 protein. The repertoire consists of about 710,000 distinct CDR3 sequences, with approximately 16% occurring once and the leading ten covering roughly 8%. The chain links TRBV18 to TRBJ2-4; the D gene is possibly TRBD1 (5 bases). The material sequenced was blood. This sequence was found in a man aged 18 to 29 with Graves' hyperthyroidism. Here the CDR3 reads CASSPRMQGVAKNIQYF. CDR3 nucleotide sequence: TGTGCCAGCTCACCAAGGATGCAGGGTGTAGCCAAAAACATTCAGTACTTC.